The clone carrying this TCR beta chain was counted a few times. Its target is not known. The data were taken from a study of T-cell memory formation after mild COVID-19. The study's findings and limits: Clones contracting across day 15 to 85 had a balanced CD4/CD8 profile; later expanding clones leaned CD4+. In pre-infection memory, a portion of responding clones appeared, which suggested that cross-reactive memory joined. SARS-CoV-2 specificity was not confirmed for second-wave clones peaking on day 37.

The TCR alpha and TCR beta cDNA libraries, bearing sample barcodes and UMIs, were generated by 5'RACE using constant-segment primers. From the 5' RACE reads, TCRdb called clonotypes with MiXCR, one entry per CDR3 protein. This sample has about 400,000 distinct CDR3 sequences, with approximately 24% found just once. V was pared by 1 base and J by 6 bases, with 8 bases of the junction left unmatched. This CDR3 comprises 17 residues. Germline-derived CDR1 and CDR2 are MGHRA and YSYEKL. This sequence originates from an adult woman who had mild COVID-19 (a few samples of this study predate the infection). Cell type and time point are not known. The chain combines TRBV4-1 with TRBJ2-2; 10 bases align to TRBD2. Sequenced material: PBMCs or a T cell subset sorted from them (not recorded which). The CDR3 spells CASSQVRLAGAAGELFF. CDR3 bases: TGCGCCAGCAGCCAAGTGCGGCTAGCGGGGGCCGCCGGGGAGCTGTTTTTT.